Listed below are T cell receptor beta chains from one sample, sequenced in a study of blood T cell repertoires in COVID-19. The data were produced by immunoSEQ multiplex PCR, yet TCRdb's version contains in-frame clones alone and is incomplete. The sample yields under 95,000 clones, around 87% seen once. Input material: peripheral blood. The receptor set was obtained from a middle-aged man with acute or convalescent COVID-19. The CDR3 runs from the conserved cysteine through the conserved F or W. D genes are given only for firm matches. Not every row has a clone size; where given, it reads once, few, many or a size class.

size: .; V: TRBV5-1; D: TRBD2; J: TRBJ2-1; CDR3: CASSISGGNEQFF; DNA: TGCGCCAGCAGTATTAGCGGGGGGAATGAGCAGTTCTTC
size: .; V: TRBV1; D: .; J: TRBJ1-2; CDR3: CTSSQDNSYYGYTF; DNA: TGCACCAGCAGCCAAGATAACAGTTACTATGGCTACACCTTC
size: .; V: TRBV7-3; D: .; J: TRBJ2-3; CDR3: CASSLLLTDTQYF; DNA: TGTGCCAGCAGCTTACTTCTCACAGATACGCAGTATTTT
size: .; V: TRBV11-3; D: .; J: TRBJ2-1; CDR3: CASSLEVGSGSTNEQFF; DNA: TGTGCCAGCAGCTTAGAGGTAGGATCCGGTTCGACTAATGAGCAGTTCTTC
size: .; V: TRBV25-1; D: TRBD1; J: TRBJ1-4; CDR3: CASSEKRNRGNEKLFF; DNA: TGTGCCAGCAGTGAAAAGAGGAACAGGGGGAATGAAAAACTGTTTTTT
size: .; V: TRBV7-3; D: .; J: TRBJ1-1; CDR3: CASSLQVMGNTEAFF; DNA: TGTGCCAGCAGCTTACAGGTGATGGGGAACACTGAAGCTTTCTTT
size: once; V: TRBV9; D: TRBD2; J: TRBJ2-2; CDR3: CASSAEGRAGGINTGELFF; DNA: TGTGCCAGCAGCGCCGAAGGTCGAGCGGGGGGAATAAACACCGGGGAGCTGTTTTTT
size: .; V: TRBV27; D: TRBD1; J: TRBJ1-1; CDR3: CASSARGRTEAFF; DNA: TGTGCCAGCAGTGCCAGGGGGCGGACTGAAGCTTTCTTT
size: .; V: TRBV19; D: TRBD1; J: TRBJ1-2; CDR3: CASSDARGWGSYGYTF; DNA: TGTGCCAGTAGCGACGCCAGGGGGTGGGGATCCTATGGCTACACCTTC
size: .; V: TRBV7-9; D: TRBD1; J: TRBJ1-2; CDR3: CASTFEGGGVYGYTF; DNA: TGTGCCAGCACATTCGAAGGAGGGGGCGTCTATGGCTACACCTTC
size: .; V: TRBV5-4; D: TRBD2; J: TRBJ2-1; CDR3: CASSLTKLAGANEQFF; DNA: TGTGCCAGCAGCCTCACGAAACTAGCGGGAGCTAATGAGCAGTTCTTC
size: .; V: TRBV7-9; D: TRBD2; J: TRBJ2-1; CDR3: CASSSNGGLAGENYNEQFF; DNA: TGTGCCAGCAGCTCAAACGGGGGACTAGCGGGAGAGAACTACAATGAGCAGTTCTTC
size: .; V: TRBV3-1/TRBV3-2; D: .; J: TRBJ1-1; CDR3: CASSQDLGARGTEAFF; DNA: TGTGCCAGCAGCCAAGATCTGGGGGCGCGGGGGACTGAAGCTTTCTTT
size: once; V: TRBV4-2; D: .; J: TRBJ1-6; CDR3: CASSQEGADFGSPLHF; DNA: TGTGCCAGCAGCCAAGAAGGGGCCGATTTTGGTTCACCCCTCCACTTT
size: once; V: TRBV10-3; D: TRBD1; J: TRBJ1-3; CDR3: CAISGRDSSGNTIYF; DNA: TGTGCCATCAGTGGTCGGGACAGCTCTGGAAACACCATATATTTT
size: .; V: TRBV4-1; D: .; J: TRBJ1-2; CDR3: CASSQVIRSPYGYTF; DNA: TGCGCCAGCAGCCAAGTTATCAGGTCTCCCTATGGCTACACCTTC